Listed below are T cell receptor beta chains from one sample, sequenced in a study of blood T cell repertoires in COVID-19. Assay used: immunoSEQ multiplex PCR; TCRdb lists only in-frame clones, some missing. The repertoire has 25,000 to 35,000 clones, 90% to 95% of them found once; the top ten carry 9.9%. Material for sequencing was peripheral blood. The receptor source for this set is a human donor with active COVID-19. The donor label of this sample is uncertain. Both conserved end residues are part of each CDR3. Each record gives: J gene, clone size, CDR3 length, V gene, D gene, CDR3 protein, CDR3 DNA. The D gene is left open where the match is weak. For some rows the clone size is stated as once, few or many, or as a class when expanded; others skip it.

>TRBJ2-1|once|14|TRBV5-4|-
CASSSPGLYNQQFF
TGTGCCAGCAGCTCACCGGGACTGTACAATCAGCAGTTCTTC
>TRBJ2-7|-|17|TRBV5-1|TRBD2
CASSLGGLAGGSYEQYF
TGCGCCAGCAGCTTGGGTGGACTAGCGGGAGGTTCCTACGAGCAGTACTTC
>TRBJ2-7|-|13|TRBV4-2|-
CASSLDRDYEQYF
TGTGCCAGCAGCCTCGACAGAGACTACGAGCAGTACTTC
>TRBJ2-7|-|14|TRBV14|-
CASSRLPDSYEQYF
TGTGCCAGCAGCCGCCTCCCGGACAGCTACGAGCAGTACTTC
>TRBJ2-3|few|16|TRBV11-2|TRBD2
CASMGLAGGGTDTQYF
TGTGCCAGCATGGGACTAGCGGGAGGGGGCACAGATACGCAGTATTTT
>TRBJ1-1|-|14|TRBV6-5|TRBD1
CASSSRTGYTEAFF
TGTGCCAGCAGTTCCCGGACAGGGTACACTGAAGCTTTCTTT
>TRBJ2-5|-|16|TRBV27|-
CASSPMGGQFQETQYF
TGTGCCAGCAGTCCTATGGGGGGACAGTTCCAAGAGACCCAGTACTTC
>TRBJ2-5|-|14|TRBV28|-
CASSFPGLRETQYF
TGTGCCAGCAGTTTCCCCGGACTACGAGAGACCCAGTACTTC
>TRBJ2-3|-|17|TRBV9|TRBD2
CASSVGTSGILTDTQYF
TGTGCCAGCAGCGTAGGGACTAGCGGGATTTTGACAGATACGCAGTATTTT
>TRBJ2-7|-|14|TRBV29-1|-
CSVEVPGHGYEQYF
TGCAGCGTTGAAGTCCCGGGACACGGCTACGAGCAGTACTTC
>TRBJ1-1|-|13|TRBV9|-
CASSTGLGTEAFF
TGTGCCAGCAGCACGGGACTAGGCACTGAAGCTTTCTTT
>TRBJ2-2|-|16|TRBV5-1|TRBD1
CASSQEPGQGEGELFF
TGCGCCAGCAGCCAGGAGCCTGGACAGGGGGAAGGGGAGCTGTTTTTT
>TRBJ2-7|-|15|TRBV6-5|TRBD1
CASSLPGQGVREQYF
TGTGCCAGCAGTTTACCGGGACAGGGGGTTCGGGAGCAGTACTTC
>TRBJ1-6|-|15|TRBV7-2|-
CASSLDGRLNSPLHF
TGTGCCAGCAGCTTAGACGGCAGGCTTAATTCACCCCTCCACTTT
>TRBJ1-5|-|13|TRBV6-5|-
CASRARGHQPQHF
TGTGCCAGCAGGGCACGCGGTCACCAGCCCCAGCATTTT
>TRBJ2-7|-|16|TRBV7-9|-
CASTLVGLQGVPEQYF
TGTGCCAGCACCCTAGTGGGTTTACAGGGTGTCCCCGAGCAGTACTTC
>TRBJ2-7|-|15|TRBV4-1|TRBD2
CASSQVGTTAYEQYF
TGCGCCAGCAGCCAAGTAGGGACTACAGCCTACGAGCAGTACTTC
>TRBJ2-7|-|16|TRBV30|TRBD2
CAWTGEGLVSSYEQYF
TGTGCCTGGACCGGAGAGGGACTAGTGTCCTCCTACGAGCAGTACTTC
>TRBJ2-7|once|15|TRBV7-6|TRBD2
CASSSLAGETYEQYF
TGTGCCAGCAGCTCCTTAGCGGGAGAGACCTACGAGCAGTACTTC
>TRBJ1-2|-|13|TRBV5-8|-
CASSRESNYGYTF
TGTGCCAGTAGTCGGGAGTCTAACTATGGCTACACCTTC
>TRBJ2-1|-|13|TRBV12-3/TRBV12-4|-
CASTPIRDNEQFF
TGTGCCAGCACCCCCATCCGGGACAATGAGCAGTTCTTC
>TRBJ2-3|-|16|TRBV5-1|TRBD2
CASSLSLVGGIDTQYF
TGCGCCAGCAGCTTGAGTCTGGTGGGGGGGATAGATACGCAGTATTTT
>TRBJ1-2|-|17|TRBV5-1|TRBD1
CASSLAPPSAGGYGYTF
TGCGCCAGCAGCTTGGCACCCCCGTCGGCAGGGGGCTATGGCTACACCTTC
>TRBJ2-5|-|14|TRBV10-3|TRBD1
CAISSGTESETQYF
TGTGCCATCAGTTCCGGGACAGAGAGTGAGACCCAGTACTTC
>TRBJ2-6|-|19|TRBV4-3|TRBD1
CASSPFRDRAFSGANVLTF
TGCGCCAGCAGCCCGTTCCGGGACAGGGCCTTTTCTGGGGCCAACGTCCTGACTTTC
>TRBJ1-6|-|18|TRBV10-3|-
CAIIQVWHRSSYNSPLHF
TGTGCCATCATTCAGGTATGGCATCGAAGCTCCTATAATTCACCCCTCCACTTT
>TRBJ1-3|-|14|TRBV18|TRBD1
CASRDSTSGNTIYF
TGTGCCAGCCGGGACAGTACTTCTGGAAACACCATATATTTT
>TRBJ2-7|-|16|TRBV10-3|TRBD2
CAISESTSVRSYEQYF
TGTGCCATCAGTGAGTCGACTAGCGTCCGCTCCTACGAGCAGTACTTC
>TRBJ2-7|-|14|TRBV7-2|-
CASSLRLGAGEQYF
TGTGCCAGCAGCTTACGACTTGGGGCGGGGGAGCAGTACTTC
>TRBJ2-3|-|14|TRBV6-1|-
CASSEHPVTDTQYF
TGTGCCAGCAGTGAACACCCAGTCACAGATACGCAGTATTTT